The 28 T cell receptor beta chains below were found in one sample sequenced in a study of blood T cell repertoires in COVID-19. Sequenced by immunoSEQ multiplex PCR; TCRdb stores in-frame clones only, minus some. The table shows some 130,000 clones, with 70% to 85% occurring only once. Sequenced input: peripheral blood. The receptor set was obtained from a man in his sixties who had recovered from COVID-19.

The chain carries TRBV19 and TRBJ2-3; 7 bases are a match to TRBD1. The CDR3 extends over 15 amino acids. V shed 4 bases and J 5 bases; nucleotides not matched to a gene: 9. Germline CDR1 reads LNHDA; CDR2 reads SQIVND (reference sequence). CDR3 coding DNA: TGTGCCAGTAGTACTCGGACAGGCTCTCTAGATACGCAGTATTTT. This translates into CASSTRTGSLDTQYF. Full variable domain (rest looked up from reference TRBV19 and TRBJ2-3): DGGITQSPKYLFRKEGQNVTLSCEQNLNHDAMYWYRQDPGQGLRLIYYSQIVNDFQKGDIAEGYSVSREKKESFPLTVTSAQKNPTAFYLCASSTRTGSLDTQYFGPGTRLTVL.

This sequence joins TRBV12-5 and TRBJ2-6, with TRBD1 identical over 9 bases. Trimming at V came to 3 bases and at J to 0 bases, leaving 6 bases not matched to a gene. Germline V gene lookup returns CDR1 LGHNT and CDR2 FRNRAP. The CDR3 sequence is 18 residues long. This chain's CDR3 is CASGFHRGPLSGANVLTF. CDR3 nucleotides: TGTGCTAGTGGTTTCCACAGGGGGCCCCTCTCTGGGGCCAACGTCCTGACTTTC.

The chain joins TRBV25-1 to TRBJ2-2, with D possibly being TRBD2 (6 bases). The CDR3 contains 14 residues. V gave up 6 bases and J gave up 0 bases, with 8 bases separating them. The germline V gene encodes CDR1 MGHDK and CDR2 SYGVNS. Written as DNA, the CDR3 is TGTGCCAGCAGGGGCGGGACGAACACCGGGGAGCTGTTTTTT. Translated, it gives CASRGGTNTGELFF.

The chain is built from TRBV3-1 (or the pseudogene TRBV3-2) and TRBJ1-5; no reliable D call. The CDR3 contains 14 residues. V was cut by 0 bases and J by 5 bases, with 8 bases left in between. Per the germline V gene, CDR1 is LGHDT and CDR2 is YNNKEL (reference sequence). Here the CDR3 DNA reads TGTGCCAGCAGCCAAGATAATCGGGATCAGCCCCAGCATTTT. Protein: CASSQDNRDQPQHF.

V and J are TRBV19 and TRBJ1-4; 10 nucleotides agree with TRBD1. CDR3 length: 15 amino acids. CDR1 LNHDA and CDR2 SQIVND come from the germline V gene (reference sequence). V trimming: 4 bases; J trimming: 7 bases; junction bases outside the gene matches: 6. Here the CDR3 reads CASSTPGQGIEKLFF. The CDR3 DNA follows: TGTGCCAGTAGTACCCCGGGACAGGGGATTGAAAAACTGTTTTTT.

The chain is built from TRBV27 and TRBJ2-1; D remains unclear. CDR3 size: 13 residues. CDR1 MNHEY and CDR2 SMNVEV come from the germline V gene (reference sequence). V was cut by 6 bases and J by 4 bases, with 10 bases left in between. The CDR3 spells CASRKLLYNEQFF. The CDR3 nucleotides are TGTGCCAGCAGGAAACTACTTTACAATGAGCAGTTCTTC.

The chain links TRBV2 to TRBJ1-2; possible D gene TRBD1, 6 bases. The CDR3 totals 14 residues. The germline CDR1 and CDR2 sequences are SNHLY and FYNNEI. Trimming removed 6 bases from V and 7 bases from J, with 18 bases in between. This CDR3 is CASRPTGSRGGYTF. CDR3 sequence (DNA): TGTGCCAGCAGACCCACAGGGTCAAGGGGTGGCTACACCTTC.

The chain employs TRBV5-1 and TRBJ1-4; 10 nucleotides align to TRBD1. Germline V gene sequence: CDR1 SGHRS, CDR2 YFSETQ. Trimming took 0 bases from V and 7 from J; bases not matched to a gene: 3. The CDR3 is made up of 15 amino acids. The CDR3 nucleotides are TGCGCCAGCAGCTTGGGACAGGGGGCCGGTGAAAAACTGTTTTTT. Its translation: CASSLGQGAGEKLFF.

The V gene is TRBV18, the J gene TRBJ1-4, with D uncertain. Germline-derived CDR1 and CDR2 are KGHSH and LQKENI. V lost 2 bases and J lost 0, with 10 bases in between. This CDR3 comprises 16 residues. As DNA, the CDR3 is TGTGCCAGCTCACCATTTACAGCCGCAACTAATGAAAAACTGTTTTTT. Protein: CASSPFTAATNEKLFF.

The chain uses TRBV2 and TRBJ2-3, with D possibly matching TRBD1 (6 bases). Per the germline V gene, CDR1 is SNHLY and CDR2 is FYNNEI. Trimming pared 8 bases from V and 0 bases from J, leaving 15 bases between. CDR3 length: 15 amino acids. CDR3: CASYIDRLSTDTQYF. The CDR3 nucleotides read TGTGCCAGCTACATTGACAGGCTTAGCACAGATACGCAGTATTTT.

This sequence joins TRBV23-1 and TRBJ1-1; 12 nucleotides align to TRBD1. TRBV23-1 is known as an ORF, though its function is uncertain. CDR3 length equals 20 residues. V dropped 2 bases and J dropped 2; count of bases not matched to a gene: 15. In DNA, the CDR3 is TGCGCCAGCAGTCAACCTACCCCGGGACAGGGGGCGAATTCCAACACTGAAGCTTTCTTT. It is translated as CASSQPTPGQGANSNTEAFF.

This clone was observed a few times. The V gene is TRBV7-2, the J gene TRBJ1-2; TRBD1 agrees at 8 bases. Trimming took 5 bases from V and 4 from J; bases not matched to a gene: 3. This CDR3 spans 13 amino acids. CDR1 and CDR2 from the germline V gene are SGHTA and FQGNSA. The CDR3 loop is CASSRGQVYGYTF. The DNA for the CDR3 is TGTGCCAGCAGCAGGGGACAGGTCTATGGCTACACCTTC. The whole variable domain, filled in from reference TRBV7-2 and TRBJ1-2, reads GAGVSQSPSNKVTEKGKDVELRCDPISGHTALYWYRQSLGQGLEFLIYFQGNSAPDKSGLPSDRFSAERTGGSVSTLTIQRTQQEDSAVYLCASSRGQVYGYTFGSGTRLTVV.

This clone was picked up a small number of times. CDR3 nucleotide sequence: TGTGCCATCAGTGTCCGGACAGGGGGAAGGTACGAGCAGTACTTC. This encodes CAISVRTGGRYEQYF. The V gene is TRBV10-3, the J gene TRBJ2-7, with 10 bases aligning to TRBD1. Trimming removed 4 bases from V and 4 bases from J; junction bases left unmatched: 7. The germline V gene has CDR1 ENHRY and CDR2 SYGVKD. The CDR3 length is 15 residues.

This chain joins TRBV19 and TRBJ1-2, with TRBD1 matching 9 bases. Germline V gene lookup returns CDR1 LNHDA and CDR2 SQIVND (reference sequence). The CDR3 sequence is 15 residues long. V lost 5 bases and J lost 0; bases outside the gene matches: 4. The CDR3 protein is CASSSDRGSNYGYTF. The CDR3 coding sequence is TGTGCCAGTAGTTCCGACAGGGGGTCTAACTATGGCTACACCTTC.

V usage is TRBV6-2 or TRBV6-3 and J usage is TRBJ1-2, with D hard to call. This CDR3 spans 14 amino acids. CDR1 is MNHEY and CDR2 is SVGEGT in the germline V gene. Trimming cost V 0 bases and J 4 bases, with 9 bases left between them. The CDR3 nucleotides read TGTGCCAGCAGTTACTCGACATTCTCCTATGGCTACACCTTC. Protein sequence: CASSYSTFSYGYTF.

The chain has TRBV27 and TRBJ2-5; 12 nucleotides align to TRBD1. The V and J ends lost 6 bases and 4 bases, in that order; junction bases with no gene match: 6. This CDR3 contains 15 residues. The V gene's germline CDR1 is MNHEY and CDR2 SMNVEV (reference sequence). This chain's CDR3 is CASRGQGARLETQYF. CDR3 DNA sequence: TGTGCCAGCAGGGGACAGGGGGCTAGGCTAGAGACCCAGTACTTC.

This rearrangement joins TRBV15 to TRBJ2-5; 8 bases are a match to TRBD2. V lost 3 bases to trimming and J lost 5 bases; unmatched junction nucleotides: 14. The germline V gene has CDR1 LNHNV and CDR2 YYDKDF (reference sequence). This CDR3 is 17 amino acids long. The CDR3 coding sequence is TGTGCCACCAGCAGGCCAGGACTAGCCCGGGGCGGGGAGACCCAGTACTTC. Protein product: CATSRPGLARGGETQYF.

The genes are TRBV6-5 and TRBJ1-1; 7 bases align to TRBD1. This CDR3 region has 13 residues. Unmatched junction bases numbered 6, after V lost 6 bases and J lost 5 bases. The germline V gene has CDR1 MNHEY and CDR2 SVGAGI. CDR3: CASSRQGWTEAFF. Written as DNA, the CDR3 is TGTGCCAGCAGCAGACAGGGATGGACTGAAGCTTTCTTT.

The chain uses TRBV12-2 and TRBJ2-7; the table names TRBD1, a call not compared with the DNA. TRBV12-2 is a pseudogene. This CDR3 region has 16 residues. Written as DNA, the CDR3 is TGTGCAAGTCGCTTACCTACAGGGCAAGTCGTCTACGAGCAGTACTTC. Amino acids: CASRLPTGQVVYEQYF.

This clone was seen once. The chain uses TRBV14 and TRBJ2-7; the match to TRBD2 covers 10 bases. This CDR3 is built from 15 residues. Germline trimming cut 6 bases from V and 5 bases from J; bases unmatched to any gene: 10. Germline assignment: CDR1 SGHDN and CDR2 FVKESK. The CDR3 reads CASSPRTSGLDEQYF. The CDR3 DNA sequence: TGTGCCAGCAGTCCCCGGACTAGCGGTTTGGACGAGCAGTACTTC.

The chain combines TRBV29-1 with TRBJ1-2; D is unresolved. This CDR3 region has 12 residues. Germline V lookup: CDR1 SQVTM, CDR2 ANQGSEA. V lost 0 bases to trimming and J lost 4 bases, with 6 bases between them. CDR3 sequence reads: CSVEDGFYGYTF. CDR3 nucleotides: TGCAGCGTTGAAGACGGTTTCTATGGCTACACCTTC.

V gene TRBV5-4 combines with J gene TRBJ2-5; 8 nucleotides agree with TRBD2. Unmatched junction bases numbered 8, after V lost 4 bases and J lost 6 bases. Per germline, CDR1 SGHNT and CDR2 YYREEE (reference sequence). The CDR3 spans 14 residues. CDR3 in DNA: TGTGCCAGCAGCGAACCGGGACTAGTGAAGACCCAGTACTTC. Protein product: CASSEPGLVKTQYF.

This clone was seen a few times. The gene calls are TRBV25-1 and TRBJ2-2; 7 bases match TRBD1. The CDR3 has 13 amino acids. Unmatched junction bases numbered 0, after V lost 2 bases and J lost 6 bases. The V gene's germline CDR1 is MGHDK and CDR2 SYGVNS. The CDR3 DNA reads TGTGCCAGCAGTGAAACAGGGGCCGGGGAGCTGTTTTTT. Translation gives CASSETGAGELFF.

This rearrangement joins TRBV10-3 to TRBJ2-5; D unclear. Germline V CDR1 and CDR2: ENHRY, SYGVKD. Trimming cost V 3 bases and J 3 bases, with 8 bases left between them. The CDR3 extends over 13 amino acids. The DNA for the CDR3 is TGTGCCATCAGTGAAAACAGTGAAGAGACCCAGTACTTC. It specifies CAISENSEETQYF.

The CDR3 sequence: CASRMSSGIYEQYF. CDR3 sequence (DNA): TGTGCCAGCAGGATGTCTAGCGGGATCTACGAGCAGTACTTC. V gene TRBV27 combines with J gene TRBJ2-7; 9 bases line up with TRBD2. The CDR3 sequence is 14 residues long. Germline CDR1 is MNHEY and CDR2 is SMNVEV (reference sequence). Germline trimming cut 6 bases from V and 3 bases from J; bases unmatched to any gene: 6.

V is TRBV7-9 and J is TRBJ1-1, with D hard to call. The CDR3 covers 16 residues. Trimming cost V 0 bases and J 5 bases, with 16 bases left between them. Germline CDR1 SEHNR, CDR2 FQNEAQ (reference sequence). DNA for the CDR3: TGTGCCAGCAGCTTAGCGGGCGAGGGCGGGTTAACTGAAGCTTTCTTT. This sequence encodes CASSLAGEGGLTEAFF.

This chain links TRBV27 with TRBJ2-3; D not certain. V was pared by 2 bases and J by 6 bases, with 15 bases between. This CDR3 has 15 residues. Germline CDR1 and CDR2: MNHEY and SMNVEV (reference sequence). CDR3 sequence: CASSLKTPRRDTQYF. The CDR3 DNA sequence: TGTGCCAGCAGTTTAAAGACTCCCCGTCGGGATACGCAGTATTTT.

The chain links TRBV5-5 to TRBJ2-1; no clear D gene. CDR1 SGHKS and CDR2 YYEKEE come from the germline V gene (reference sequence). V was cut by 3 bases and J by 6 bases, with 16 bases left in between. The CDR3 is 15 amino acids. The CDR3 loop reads CASSWQQAIVNEQFF. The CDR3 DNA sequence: TGTGCCAGCAGCTGGCAGCAGGCAATCGTCAATGAGCAGTTCTTC.